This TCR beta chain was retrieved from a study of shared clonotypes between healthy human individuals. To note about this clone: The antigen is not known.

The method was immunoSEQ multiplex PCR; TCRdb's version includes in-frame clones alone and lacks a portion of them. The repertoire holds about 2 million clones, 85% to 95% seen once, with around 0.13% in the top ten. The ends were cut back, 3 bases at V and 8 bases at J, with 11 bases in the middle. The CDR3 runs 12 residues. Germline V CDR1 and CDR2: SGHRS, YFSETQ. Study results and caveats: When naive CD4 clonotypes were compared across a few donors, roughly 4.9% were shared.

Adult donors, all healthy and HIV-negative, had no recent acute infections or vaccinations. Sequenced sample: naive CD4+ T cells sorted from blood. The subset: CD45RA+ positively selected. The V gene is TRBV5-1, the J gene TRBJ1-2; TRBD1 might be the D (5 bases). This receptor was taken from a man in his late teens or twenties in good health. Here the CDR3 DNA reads TGCGCCAGCAGCTCGCAGGGAGTCGGCTACACCTTC. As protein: CASSSQGVGYTF.